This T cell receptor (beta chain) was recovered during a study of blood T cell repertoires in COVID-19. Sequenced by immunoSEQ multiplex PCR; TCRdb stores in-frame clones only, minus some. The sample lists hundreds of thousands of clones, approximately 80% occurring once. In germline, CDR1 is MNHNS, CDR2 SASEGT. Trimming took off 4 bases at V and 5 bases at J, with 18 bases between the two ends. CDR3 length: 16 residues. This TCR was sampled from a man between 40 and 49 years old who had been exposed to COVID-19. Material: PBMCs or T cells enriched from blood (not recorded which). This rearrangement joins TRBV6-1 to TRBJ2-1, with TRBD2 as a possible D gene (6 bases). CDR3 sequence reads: CASSGWDSRFHNEQFF. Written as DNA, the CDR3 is TGTGCCAGCAGTGGATGGGACTCTCGATTTCACAATGAGCAGTTCTTC.